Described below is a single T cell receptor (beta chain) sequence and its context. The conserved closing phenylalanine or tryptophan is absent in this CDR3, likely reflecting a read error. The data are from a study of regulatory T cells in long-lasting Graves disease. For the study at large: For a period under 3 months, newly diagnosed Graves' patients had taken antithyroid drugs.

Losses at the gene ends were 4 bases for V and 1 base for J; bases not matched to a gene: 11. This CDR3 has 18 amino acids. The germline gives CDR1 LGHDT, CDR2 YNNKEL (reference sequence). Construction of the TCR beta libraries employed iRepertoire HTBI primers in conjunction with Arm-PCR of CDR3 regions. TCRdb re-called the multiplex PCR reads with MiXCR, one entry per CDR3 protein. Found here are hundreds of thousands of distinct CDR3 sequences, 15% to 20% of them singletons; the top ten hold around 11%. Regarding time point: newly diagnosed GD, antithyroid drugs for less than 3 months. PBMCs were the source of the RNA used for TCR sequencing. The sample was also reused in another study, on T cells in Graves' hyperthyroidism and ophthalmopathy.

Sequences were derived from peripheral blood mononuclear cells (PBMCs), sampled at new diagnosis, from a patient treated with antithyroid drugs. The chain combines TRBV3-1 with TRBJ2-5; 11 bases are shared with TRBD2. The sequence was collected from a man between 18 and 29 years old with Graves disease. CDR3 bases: TGTGCCAGCAGCCCCCCCCTACTAGCGGGAGTCTTCCAAGAGACCCAGTACCTC. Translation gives CASSPPLLAGVFQETQYL.